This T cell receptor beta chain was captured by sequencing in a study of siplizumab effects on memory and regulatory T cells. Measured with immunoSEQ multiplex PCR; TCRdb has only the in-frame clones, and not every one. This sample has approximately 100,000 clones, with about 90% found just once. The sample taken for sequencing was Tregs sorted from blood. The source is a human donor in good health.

This CDR3 is CASSLSRLTGGRNTIYF. CDR3 coding DNA: TGTGCCAGCAGTTTATCACGACTGACAGGGGGCAGAAACACCATATATTTT. The V and J genes are TRBV28 and TRBJ1-3, with TRBD1 identical over 10 bases. CDR3 size: 17 residues. V gave up 1 base and J gave up 5 bases; unmatched junction bases: 8. CDR1 is MDHEN and CDR2 is SYDVKM in the germline V gene.